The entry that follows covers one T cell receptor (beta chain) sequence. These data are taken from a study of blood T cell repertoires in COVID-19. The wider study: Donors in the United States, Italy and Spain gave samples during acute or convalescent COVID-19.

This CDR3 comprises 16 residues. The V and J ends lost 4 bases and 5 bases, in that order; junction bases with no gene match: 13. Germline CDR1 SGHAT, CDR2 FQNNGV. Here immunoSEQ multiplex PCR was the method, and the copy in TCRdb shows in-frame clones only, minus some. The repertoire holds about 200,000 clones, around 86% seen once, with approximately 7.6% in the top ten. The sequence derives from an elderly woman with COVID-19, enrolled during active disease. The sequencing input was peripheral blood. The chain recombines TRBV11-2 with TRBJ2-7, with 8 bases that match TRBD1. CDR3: CASSSRTGQGYNEQYF. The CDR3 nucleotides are TGTGCCAGCAGCTCTAGGACAGGGCAGGGGTACAACGAGCAGTACTTC. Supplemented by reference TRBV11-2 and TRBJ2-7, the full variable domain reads EAGVAQSPRYKIIEKRQSVAFWCNPISGHATLYWYQQILGQGPKLLIQFQNNGVVDDSQLPKDRFSAERLKGVDSTLKIQPAKLEDSAVYLCASSSRTGQGYNEQYFGPGTRLTVT.